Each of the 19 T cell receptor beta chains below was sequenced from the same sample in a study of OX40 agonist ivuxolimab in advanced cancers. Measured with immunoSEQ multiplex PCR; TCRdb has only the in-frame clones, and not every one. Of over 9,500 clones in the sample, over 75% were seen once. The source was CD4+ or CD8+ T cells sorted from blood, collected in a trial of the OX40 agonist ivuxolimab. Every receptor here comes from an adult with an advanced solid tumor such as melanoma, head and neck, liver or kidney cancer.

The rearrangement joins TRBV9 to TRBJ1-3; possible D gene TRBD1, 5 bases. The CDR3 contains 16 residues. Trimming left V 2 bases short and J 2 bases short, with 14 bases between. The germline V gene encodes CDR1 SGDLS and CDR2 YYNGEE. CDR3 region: CASSVEQGSPGNTIYF. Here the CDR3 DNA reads TGTGCCAGCAGCGTGGAGCAGGGATCACCTGGAAACACCATATATTTT.

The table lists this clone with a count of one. The CDR3: CASSQDIGTTYRGDTEAFF. The DNA for the CDR3 is TGCGCCAGCAGCCAAGATATCGGGACAACTTACCGGGGGGACACTGAAGCTTTCTTT. This rearrangement joins TRBV4-1 to TRBJ1-1; weak D call: TRBD1 (6 bases). CDR1 MGHRA and CDR2 YSYEKL come from the germline V gene. The CDR3 is made up of 19 amino acids. V lost 0 bases and J lost 3, with 23 bases in between.

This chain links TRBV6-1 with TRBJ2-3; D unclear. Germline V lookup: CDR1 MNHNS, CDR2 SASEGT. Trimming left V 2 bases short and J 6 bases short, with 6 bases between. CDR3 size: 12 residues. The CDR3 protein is CASSEIFDTQYF. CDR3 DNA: TGTGCCAGCAGTGAAATTTTTGATACGCAGTATTTT.

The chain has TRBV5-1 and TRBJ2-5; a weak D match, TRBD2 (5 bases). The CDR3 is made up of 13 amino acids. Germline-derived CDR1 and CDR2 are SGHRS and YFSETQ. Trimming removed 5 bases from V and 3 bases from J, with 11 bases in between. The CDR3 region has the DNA TGCGCCAGCAGTAGACTATCAAAAGAGACCCAGTACTTC. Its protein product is CASSRLSKETQYF.

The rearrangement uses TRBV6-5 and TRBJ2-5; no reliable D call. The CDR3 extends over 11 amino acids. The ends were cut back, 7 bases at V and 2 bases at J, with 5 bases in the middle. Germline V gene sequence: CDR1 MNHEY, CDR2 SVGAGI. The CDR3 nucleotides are TGTGCCAGCATTTGGCAAGAGACCCAGTACTTC. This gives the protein CASIWQETQYF.

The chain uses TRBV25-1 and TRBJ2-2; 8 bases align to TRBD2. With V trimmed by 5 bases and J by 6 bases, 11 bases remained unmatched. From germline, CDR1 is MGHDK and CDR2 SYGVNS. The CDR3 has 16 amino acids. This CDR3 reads CASSPESGGPSGELFF. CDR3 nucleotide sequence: TGTGCCAGCAGTCCCGAATCGGGGGGGCCGTCCGGGGAGCTGTTTTTT.

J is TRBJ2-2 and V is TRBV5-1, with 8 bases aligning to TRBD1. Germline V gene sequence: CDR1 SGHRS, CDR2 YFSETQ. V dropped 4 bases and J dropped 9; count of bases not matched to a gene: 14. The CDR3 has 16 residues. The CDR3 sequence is CASSSRDRYQVRELFF. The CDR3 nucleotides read TGCGCCAGCAGCAGCCGGGACAGGTATCAAGTAAGGGAGCTGTTTTTT.

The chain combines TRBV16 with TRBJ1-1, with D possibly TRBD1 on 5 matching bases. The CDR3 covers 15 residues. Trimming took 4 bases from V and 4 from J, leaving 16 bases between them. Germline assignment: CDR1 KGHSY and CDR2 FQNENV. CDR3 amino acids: CASSLIIQGGTEAFF. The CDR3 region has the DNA TGTGCCAGCAGCCTGATTATCCAGGGAGGCACTGAAGCTTTCTTT.

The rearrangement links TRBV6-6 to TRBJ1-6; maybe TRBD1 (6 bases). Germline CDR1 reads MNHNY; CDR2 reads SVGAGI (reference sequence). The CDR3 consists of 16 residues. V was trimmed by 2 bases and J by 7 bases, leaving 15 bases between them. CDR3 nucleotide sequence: TGTGCCAGCAGTTACCTCACAGGGAGACGGAATTCACCCCTCCACTTT. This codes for CASSYLTGRRNSPLHF.

CDR3 coding DNA: TGTGCCAGCAGTTACCTTGGGGAAAAACTGTTTTTT. Protein product: CASSYLGEKLFF. V gene TRBV6-6 combines with J gene TRBJ1-4; D call uncertain. This CDR3 region has 12 residues. The V end was cut by 2 bases, the J end by 8 bases, with 6 bases between. Germline V CDR1 and CDR2: MNHNY, SVGAGI (reference sequence).

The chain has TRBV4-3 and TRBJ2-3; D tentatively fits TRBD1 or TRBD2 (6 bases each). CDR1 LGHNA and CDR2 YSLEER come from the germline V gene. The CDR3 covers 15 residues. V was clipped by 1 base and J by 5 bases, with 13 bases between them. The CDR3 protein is CASSQAGARIDTQYF. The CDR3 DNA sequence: TGCGCCAGCAGCCAAGCGGGGGCGCGGATAGATACGCAGTATTTT.

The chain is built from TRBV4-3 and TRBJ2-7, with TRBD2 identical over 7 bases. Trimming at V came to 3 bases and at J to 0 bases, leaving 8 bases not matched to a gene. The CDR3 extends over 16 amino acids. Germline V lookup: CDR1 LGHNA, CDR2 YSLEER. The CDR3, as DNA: TGCGCCAGCAGCCAGGAGCGGGACCCGAGCTCCTACGAGCAGTACTTC. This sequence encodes CASSQERDPSSYEQYF.

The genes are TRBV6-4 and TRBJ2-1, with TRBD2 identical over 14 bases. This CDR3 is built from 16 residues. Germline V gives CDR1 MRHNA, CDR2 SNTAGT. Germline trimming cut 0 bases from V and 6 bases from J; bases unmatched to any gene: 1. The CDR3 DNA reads TGTGCCAGCAGTGACTCCGGGACTAGCGGGAGCAATGAGCAGTTCTTC. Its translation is CASSDSGTSGSNEQFF.

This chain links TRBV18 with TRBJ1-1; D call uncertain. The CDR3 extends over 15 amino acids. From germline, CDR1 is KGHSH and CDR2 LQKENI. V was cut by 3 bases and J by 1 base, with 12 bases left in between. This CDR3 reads CASSPTGKENTEAFF. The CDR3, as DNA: TGTGCCAGCTCACCTACCGGGAAGGAGAACACTGAAGCTTTCTTT.

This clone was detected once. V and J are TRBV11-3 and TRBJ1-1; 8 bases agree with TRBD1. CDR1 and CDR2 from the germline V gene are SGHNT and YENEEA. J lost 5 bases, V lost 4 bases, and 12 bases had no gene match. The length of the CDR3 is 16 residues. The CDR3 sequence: CASSSFVGQGGTEAFF. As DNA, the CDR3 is TGTGCCAGCAGCTCATTCGTCGGACAGGGAGGGACTGAAGCTTTCTTT.

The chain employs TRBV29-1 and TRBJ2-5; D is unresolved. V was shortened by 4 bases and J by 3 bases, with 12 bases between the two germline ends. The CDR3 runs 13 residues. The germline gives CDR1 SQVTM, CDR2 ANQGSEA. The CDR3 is CSVAAEVKETQYF. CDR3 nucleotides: TGCAGCGTTGCGGCAGAAGTAAAAGAGACCCAGTACTTC.

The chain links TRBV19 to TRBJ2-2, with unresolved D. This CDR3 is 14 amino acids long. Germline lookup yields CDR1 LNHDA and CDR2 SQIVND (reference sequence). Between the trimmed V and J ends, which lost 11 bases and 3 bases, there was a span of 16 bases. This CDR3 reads CAVENSWDTGELFF. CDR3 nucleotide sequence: TGTGCCGTAGAAAATAGTTGGGACACCGGGGAGCTGTTTTTT.

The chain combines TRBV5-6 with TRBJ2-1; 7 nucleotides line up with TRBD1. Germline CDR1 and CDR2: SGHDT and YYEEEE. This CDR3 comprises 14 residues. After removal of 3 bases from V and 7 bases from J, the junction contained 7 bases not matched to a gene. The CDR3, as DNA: TGTGCCAGCAGCTACGACAGGGATCATAATGAGCAGTTCTTC. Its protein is CASSYDRDHNEQFF.

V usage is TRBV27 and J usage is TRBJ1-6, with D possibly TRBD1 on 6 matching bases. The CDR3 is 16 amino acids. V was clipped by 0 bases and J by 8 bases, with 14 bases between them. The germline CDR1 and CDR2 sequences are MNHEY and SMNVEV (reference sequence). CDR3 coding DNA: TGTGCCAGCAGTTTATCGATTCGGGGGGCGGATTCACCCCTCCACTTT. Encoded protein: CASSLSIRGADSPLHF.